Reported below is one T cell receptor (beta chain). Antigen unknown. This CDR3 contains 14 residues. These data come from a study of T cells expressing NK-cell markers. General study points: The contribution of dominant NKG2C+ clonotypes to CD8+ T cells in roughly six donors was 1.0-7.0%.

Using the 5' RACE reads, TCRdb records one entry per CDR3 protein without DNA. This table holds about 440,000 distinct CDR3 sequences. V usage is TRBV12-3 or TRBV12-4 and J usage is TRBJ2-7; TCRdb's assignment of TRBD2 cannot be checked, as there is no DNA. The source material was blood T cells: a sorted CD56 or NKG2C T cell subset, CD4+ or CD8+ T cells, or bulk PBMC T cells (not recorded which). The origin of this receptor is a woman between 18 and 70 years old in good health. The CDR3 protein is CASTLGPEVYEQYF.